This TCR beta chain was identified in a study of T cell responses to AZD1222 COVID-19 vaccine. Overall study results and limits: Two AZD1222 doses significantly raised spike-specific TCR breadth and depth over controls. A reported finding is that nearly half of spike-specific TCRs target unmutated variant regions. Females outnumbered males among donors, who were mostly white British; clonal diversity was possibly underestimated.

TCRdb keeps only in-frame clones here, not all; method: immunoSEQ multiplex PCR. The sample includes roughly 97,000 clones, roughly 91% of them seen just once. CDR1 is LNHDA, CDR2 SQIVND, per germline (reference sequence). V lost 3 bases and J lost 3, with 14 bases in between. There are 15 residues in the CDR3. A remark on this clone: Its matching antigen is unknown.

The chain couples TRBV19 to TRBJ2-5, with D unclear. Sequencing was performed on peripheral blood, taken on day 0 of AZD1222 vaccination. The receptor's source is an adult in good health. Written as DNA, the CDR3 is TGTGCCAGTAGTATTGGGTACAGTGGGGAAGAGACCCAGTACTTC. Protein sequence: CASSIGYSGEETQYF. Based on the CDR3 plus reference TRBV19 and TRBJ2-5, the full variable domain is DGGITQSPKYLFRKEGQNVTLSCEQNLNHDAMYWYRQDPGQGLRLIYYSQIVNDFQKGDIAEGYSVSREKKESFPLTVTSAQKNPTAFYLCASSIGYSGEETQYFGPGTRLLVL.